Listed below are T cell receptor beta chains from one sample, sequenced in a study of cytomegalovirus exposure and HLA in healthy donors. Produced via immunoSEQ multiplex PCR; TCRdb's table is partial and in-frame only. The table lists about 98,000 clones, approximately 71% of them singletons. The specimen was PBMCs. Receptors originate from a male donor in good health and CMV-seropositive. Both conserved end residues are part of each CDR3. A D gene is named only where the DNA matches it firmly. Only some rows state a clone size, as once, few, many or a class for expanded clones.

clone size	D gene	V gene	J gene	CDR3 protein	CDR3 DNA
.	.	TRBV11-2	TRBJ2-3	CASSPQRLSTDTQYF	TGTGCCAGCAGCCCCCAGCGGCTTAGCACAGATACGCAGTATTTT
.	.	TRBV28	TRBJ1-1	CAALRGGSGSEAFF	TGTGCCGCACTCCGAGGGGGATCGGGATCTGAAGCTTTCTTT
.	.	TRBV6-5	TRBJ2-1	CASRRVRMAYNEQFF	TGTGCCAGCAGGCGGGTCCGGATGGCCTACAATGAGCAGTTCTTC
.	TRBD1	TRBV11-2	TRBJ2-1	CASILTGPGEQFF	TGTGCCAGCATCCTGACAGGGCCCGGTGAGCAGTTCTTC
few	.	TRBV11-3	TRBJ2-3	CASSLGRAGTNYSTDTQYF	TGTGCCAGCAGCTTAGGACGGGCGGGAACGAACTATAGCACAGATACGCAGTATTTT
.	.	TRBV19	TRBJ1-2	CATLWFRGYTF	TGTGCCACCCTATGGTTTCGAGGCTACACCTTC
.	.	TRBV28	TRBJ2-7	CASSGNDYIYEQYF	TGTGCCAGCAGCGGAAATGACTACATTTACGAGCAGTACTTC
.	TRBD2	TRBV5-4	TRBJ2-3	CASSLAGGSENTQYF	TGTGCCAGCAGCTTGGCGGGAGGCTCCGAGAATACGCAGTATTTT
.	TRBD2	TRBV11-2	TRBJ2-7	CASSPPGGSYEQYF	TGTGCCAGCAGCCCCCCGGGAGGCAGCTACGAGCAGTACTTC
few	TRBD2	TRBV19	TRBJ2-7	CASSPLAGNNEQYF	TGTGCCAGTAGTCCCTTAGCGGGAAACAACGAGCAGTACTTC
.	TRBD1	TRBV18	TRBJ2-7	CASSPPGTGALVGQYF	TGTGCCAGCTCACCCCCCGGGACAGGTGCGCTGGTGGGGCAGTACTTC
.	.	TRBV20-1	TRBJ1-2	CSARESYGYTF	TGCAGTGCTAGAGAGAGTTATGGCTACACCTTC
.	.	TRBV6-6	TRBJ1-5	CASSYSANQPQHF	TGTGCCAGCAGTTACTCGGCCAATCAGCCCCAGCATTTT
few	TRBD2	TRBV7-2	TRBJ2-1	CASSLRAGGTYNEQFF	TGTGCCAGCAGCTTAAGGGCGGGAGGGACCTACAATGAGCAGTTCTTC
.	.	TRBV4-1	TRBJ1-2	CASSQGAGSYGYTF	TGCGCCAGCAGCCAAGGGGCGGGTAGCTATGGCTACACCTTC
.	TRBD1	TRBV6-1	TRBJ1-2	CASTIRDRGRVYTF	TGTGCCAGCACGATCCGGGACAGGGGTCGTGTCTACACCTTC
.	TRBD1	TRBV2	TRBJ1-1	CASSVDRVNTEAFF	TGTGCCAGCAGTGTGGACAGGGTGAACACTGAAGCTTTCTTT
.	.	TRBV7-2	TRBJ2-3	CASSLEGGGGTDTQYF	TGTGCCAGCAGCTTAGAAGGCGGGGGCGGCACAGATACGCAGTATTTT
.	.	TRBV28	TRBJ1-2	CASSSSGRLYYGYTF	TGTGCCAGCAGTTCCTCAGGGCGCTTGTACTATGGCTACACCTTC
once	.	TRBV7-2	TRBJ1-3	CASSLGGGSGNTIYF	TGTGCCAGCAGCTTAGGCGGGGGATCAGGAAACACCATATATTTT
.	.	TRBV19	TRBJ2-1	CASSIGGSYNEQFF	TGTGCCAGTAGTATCGGAGGCTCCTACAATGAGCAGTTCTTC
.	TRBD1	TRBV19	TRBJ2-7	CATRTGRTSYEQYF	TGTGCCACCCGGACAGGGCGAACTTCCTACGAGCAGTACTTC
few	.	TRBV27	TRBJ2-3	CASSLYGGADTQYF	TGTGCCAGCAGTTTATATGGCGGGGCAGATACGCAGTATTTT
.	.	TRBV6-5	TRBJ1-5	CASSEYRYQPQHF	TGTGCCAGCAGCGAATACAGGTATCAGCCCCAGCATTTT
.	.	TRBV10-3	TRBJ1-2	CAISESSDSGVGYTF	TGTGCCATCAGTGAGTCCTCGGACAGTGGGGTCGGCTACACCTTC
.	TRBD1	TRBV29-1	TRBJ1-1	CSVGTGGAAFF	TGCAGCGTGGGGACAGGGGGGGCAGCTTTCTTT
few	TRBD2	TRBV28	TRBJ2-1	CASSSYSGRAFGDEQFF	TGTGCCAGCAGTTCTTATAGCGGGAGGGCCTTTGGAGATGAGCAGTTCTTC
.	.	TRBV29-1	TRBJ2-7	CSVAAVFDEQYF	TGCAGCGTTGCTGCGGTGTTCGACGAGCAGTACTTC
once	TRBD1	TRBV13	TRBJ2-7	CASSSRDRGPYEQYF	TGTGCCAGCAGCTCCCGGGACAGGGGGCCCTACGAGCAGTACTTC
.	.	TRBV11-2	TRBJ2-5	CASSWSEETQYF	TGTGCCAGCAGTTGGAGCGAAGAGACCCAGTACTTC
.	TRBD1	TRBV6-5	TRBJ2-5	CASSYGTGRAQETQYF	TGTGCCAGCAGTTACGGGACAGGGAGGGCCCAAGAGACCCAGTACTTC
.	TRBD2	TRBV7-9	TRBJ2-3	CASSLALAGGVPDTQYF	TGTGCCAGCAGCTTAGCCCTAGCGGGAGGGGTACCAGATACGCAGTATTTT
.	TRBD1	TRBV2	TRBJ2-7	CASLYRTGGYEQYF	TGTGCCAGCCTCTACCGGACAGGGGGCTACGAGCAGTACTTC
few	.	TRBV10-3	TRBJ2-6	CAISESRVSGGANVLTF	TGTGCCATCAGTGAGTCGAGGGTCTCCGGCGGGGCCAACGTCCTGACTTTC
.	TRBD2	TRBV5-4	TRBJ2-1	CASSGGLAGVGNEQFF	TGTGCCAGCAGCGGGGGACTAGCGGGAGTGGGGAATGAGCAGTTCTTC
.	TRBD1	TRBV4-3	TRBJ2-7	CASSQYEGGSSYEQYF	TGCGCCAGCAGCCAATACGAAGGGGGCAGCAGCTACGAGCAGTACTTC
.	TRBD2	TRBV5-4	TRBJ2-1	CASSLGRESGEQFF	TGTGCCAGCAGCTTGGGGCGGGAGTCTGGTGAGCAGTTCTTC
.	.	TRBV27	TRBJ2-3	CASSLFRTSTDTQYF	TGTGCCAGCAGTCTTTTCCGGACTAGCACAGATACGCAGTATTTT
.	.	TRBV2	TRBJ1-1	CASSRQGWTEAFF	TGTGCCAGCAGTCGGCAGGGATGGACTGAAGCTTTCTTT
few	.	TRBV5-1	TRBJ1-1	CASSLKTDSYEAFF	TGCGCCAGCAGCTTAAAGACAGATTCTTATGAAGCTTTCTTT
.	.	TRBV19	TRBJ1-2	CASSEQGRNYGYTF	TGTGCCAGTAGTGAACAGGGTCGTAACTATGGCTACACCTTC
.	.	TRBV29-1	TRBJ1-1	CSGLGLEWSEAFF	TGCAGCGGACTAGGGTTGGAGTGGTCTGAAGCTTTCTTT
.	TRBD1	TRBV18	TRBJ2-3	CASSPTGTGDFFSTDTQYF	TGTGCCAGCTCACCGACCGGGACAGGGGACTTTTTTAGCACAGATACGCAGTATTTT
few	.	TRBV19	TRBJ2-7	CASSSDHGTWDYRSSYEQYF	TGTGCCAGTAGTTCCGACCACGGGACATGGGACTACCGAAGCTCCTACGAGCAGTACTTC
.	TRBD1	TRBV2	TRBJ1-5	CASSRDRDRDNQPQHF	TGTGCCAGCAGTAGAGACCGGGACAGGGACAATCAGCCCCAGCATTTT
few	TRBD1	TRBV9	TRBJ2-7	CASSARDSSSYEQYF	TGTGCCAGCAGCGCAAGGGACAGCAGCTCCTACGAGCAGTACTTC
.	TRBD1	TRBV5-1	TRBJ2-3	CASSLEDRTTDTQYF	TGCGCCAGCAGCTTGGAGGACAGGACCACAGATACGCAGTATTTT